This T cell receptor beta chain was recorded in a study of blood T cell repertoires in COVID-19. Overall study: Samples representing acute and convalescent COVID-19 were sourced from the United States, Italy and Spain. Sources were T cells, B-cell-depleted T cells, or PBMCs; the material itself was cDNA or gDNA.

This clone turned up a few times. Data came from immunoSEQ multiplex PCR; TCRdb stores just in-frame clones and leaves some out. The sample contains approximately 55,000 clones, about four fifths of which appear only once. This CDR3 has 20 residues. Germline CDR1 and CDR2: SGHTS and YDEGEE. V dropped 4 bases and J dropped 0; count of bases not matched to a gene: 19. Sequenced input: peripheral blood. The TCR originated in a man younger than 40 with COVID-19, enrolled during active disease. The rearrangement joins TRBV5-8 to TRBJ1-3; 7 bases line up with TRBD1. The CDR3 spells CASSPRAGTATLISGNTIYF. CDR3 DNA sequence: TGTGCCAGCAGCCCGAGAGCCGGGACAGCAACCTTGATCTCTGGAAACACCATATATTTT. Using reference TRBV5-8 and TRBJ1-3 for the parts outside the CDR3, the full variable domain is EAGVTQSPTHLIKTRGQQATLRCSPISGHTSVYWYQQALGLGLQFLLWYDEGEERNRGNFPPRFSGRQFPNYSSELNVNALELEDSALYLCASSPRAGTATLISGNTIYFGEGSWLTVV.